Sequencing of this T cell receptor beta chain was carried out in a study of cytomegalovirus exposure and HLA in healthy donors. This CDR3 is built from 13 residues. V lost 3 bases to trimming and J lost 4 bases, with 9 bases between them. Germline-derived CDR1 and CDR2 are KGHSH and LQKENI. Comments on this clone: The antigen remains unidentified.

PCR was performed using 60 Vbeta and 13 Jbeta primers. Sequenced by immunoSEQ multiplex PCR; TCRdb stores in-frame clones only, minus some. In the table there are approximately 200,000 clones, 70% to 90% of which are singletons. Notes on the study in general: Several V segments, TRBV6-2 and TRBV6-3 among them, could not be told apart and were dropped.

V is TRBV18 and J is TRBJ1-2; no definite D call. The origin of this receptor is a woman between 50 and 59 years old in good health and CMV-seronegative. Sequencing was done on a sample of PBMCs. CDR3: CASSPKQFYGYTF. The CDR3 DNA reads TGTGCCAGCTCACCGAAACAGTTCTATGGCTACACCTTC.